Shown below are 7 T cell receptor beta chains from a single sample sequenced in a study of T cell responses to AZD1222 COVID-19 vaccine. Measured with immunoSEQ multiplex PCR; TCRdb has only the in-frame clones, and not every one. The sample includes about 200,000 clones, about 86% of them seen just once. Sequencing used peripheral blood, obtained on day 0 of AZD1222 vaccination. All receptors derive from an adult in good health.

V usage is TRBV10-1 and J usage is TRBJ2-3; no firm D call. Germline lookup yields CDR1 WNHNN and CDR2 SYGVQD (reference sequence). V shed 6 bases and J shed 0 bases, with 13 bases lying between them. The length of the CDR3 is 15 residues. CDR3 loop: CASREGSSSTDTQYF. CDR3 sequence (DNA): TGCGCCAGCAGGGAAGGGTCCTCTAGCACAGATACGCAGTATTTT.

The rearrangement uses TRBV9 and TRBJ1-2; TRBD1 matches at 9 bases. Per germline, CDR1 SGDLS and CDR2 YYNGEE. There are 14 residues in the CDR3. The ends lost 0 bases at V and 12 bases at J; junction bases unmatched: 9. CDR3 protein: CASSVGGTGTMNTF. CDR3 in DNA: TGTGCCAGCAGCGTAGGGGGGACAGGGACGATGAACACCTTC.

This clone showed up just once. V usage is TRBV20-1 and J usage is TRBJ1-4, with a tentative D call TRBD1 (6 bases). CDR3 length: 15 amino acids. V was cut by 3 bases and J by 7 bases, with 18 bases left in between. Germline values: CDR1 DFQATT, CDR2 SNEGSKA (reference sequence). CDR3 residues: CSASGEGGLSEKLFF. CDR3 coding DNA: TGCAGTGCTAGTGGGGAGGGGGGTCTGAGTGAAAAACTGTTTTTT.

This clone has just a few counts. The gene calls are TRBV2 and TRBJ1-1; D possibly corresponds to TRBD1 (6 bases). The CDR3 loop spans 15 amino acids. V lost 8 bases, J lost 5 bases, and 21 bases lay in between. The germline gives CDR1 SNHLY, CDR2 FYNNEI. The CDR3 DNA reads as TGTGCCAGCGGCCCGGGTTGGGGGGGCGCGACTGAAGCTTTCTTT. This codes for CASGPGWGGATEAFF.

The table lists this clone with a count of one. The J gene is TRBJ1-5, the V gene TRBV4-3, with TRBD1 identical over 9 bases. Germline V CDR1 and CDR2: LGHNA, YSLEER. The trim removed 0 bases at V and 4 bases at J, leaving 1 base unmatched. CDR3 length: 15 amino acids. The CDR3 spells CASSQDGQGNQPQHF. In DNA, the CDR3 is TGCGCCAGCAGCCAAGATGGACAGGGGAATCAGCCCCAGCATTTT.

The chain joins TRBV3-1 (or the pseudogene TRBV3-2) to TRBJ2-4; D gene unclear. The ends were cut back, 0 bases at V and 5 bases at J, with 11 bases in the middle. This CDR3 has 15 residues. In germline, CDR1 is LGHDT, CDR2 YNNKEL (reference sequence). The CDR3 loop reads CASSQELGFQNIQYF. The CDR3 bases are TGTGCCAGCAGCCAAGAGTTGGGGTTCCAAAACATTCAGTACTTC.

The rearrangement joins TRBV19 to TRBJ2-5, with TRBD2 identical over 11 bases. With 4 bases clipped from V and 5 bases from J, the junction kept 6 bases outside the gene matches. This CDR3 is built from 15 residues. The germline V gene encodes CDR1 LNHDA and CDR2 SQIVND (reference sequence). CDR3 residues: CASSNSGGAGETQYF. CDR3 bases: TGTGCCAGTAGTAATAGCGGGGGGGCCGGGGAGACCCAGTACTTC.